The 5 T cell receptor beta chains listed next were all sequenced from one sample in a study of blood T cell repertoires in COVID-19. Libraries were prepared by immunoSEQ multiplex PCR; TCRdb keeps only in-frame clonotypes and omits some of them. Here the sample spans about 270,000 clones, about 85% being singletons. Sample: PBMCs or T cells enriched from blood (not recorded which). The receptors were sampled from a woman aged 45 to 65 who had recovered from COVID-19.

The chain couples TRBV19 to TRBJ2-7; 9 bases are a match to TRBD1. The germline V gene has CDR1 LNHDA and CDR2 SQIVND (reference sequence). This CDR3 spans 15 amino acids. The junction had 6 bases not matched to a gene; V was cut back by 4 bases and J by 2 bases. Here the CDR3 DNA reads TGTGCCAGTAGTAGCCGGACAGGGGCCACCTACGAGCAGTACTTC. Its protein is CASSSRTGATYEQYF.

CDR3 residues: CASSQGAGGYSNQPQHF. The CDR3 nucleotides read TGTGCCAGCAGCCAAGGGGCAGGGGGTTATAGCAATCAGCCCCAGCATTTT. The chain combines TRBV3-1 (or the pseudogene TRBV3-2) with TRBJ1-5, with 7 bases matching TRBD1. The germline V gene encodes CDR1 LGHDT and CDR2 YNNKEL (reference sequence). The junction had 6 bases not matched to a gene; V was cut back by 1 base and J by 0 bases. CDR3 size: 17 residues.

The chain's CDR3 is CSVEARHGSMNTEAFF. The DNA for the CDR3 is TGCAGCGTTGAAGCGAGACACGGCTCCATGAACACTGAAGCTTTCTTT. The chain combines TRBV29-1 with TRBJ1-1; unclear D gene. The CDR3 spans 16 residues. The germline V gene has CDR1 SQVTM and CDR2 ANQGSEA. V lost 1 base to trimming and J lost 0 bases, with 15 bases between them. Full variable domain (rest looked up from reference TRBV29-1 and TRBJ1-1): SAVISQKPSRDICQRGTSLTIQCQVDSQVTMMFWYRQQPGQSLTLIATANQGSEATYESGFVIDKFPISRPNLTFSTLTVSNMSPEDSSIYLCSVEARHGSMNTEAFFGQGTRLTVV.

V is TRBV1 and J is TRBJ2-1; the table's TRBD2 call for D was not verified on the DNA. TRBV1 represents a pseudogene. The CDR3 sequence is 19 residues long. The CDR3 sequence: CTSSQHKASGSVSYNEQFF. CDR3 DNA: TGCACCAGCAGCCAACACAAGGCTAGCGGGAGTGTTTCCTACAATGAGCAGTTCTTC.

The chain is built from TRBV7-2 and TRBJ1-2; D unresolved. This CDR3 spans 15 amino acids. Trimming cost V 2 bases and J 5 bases, with 15 bases left between them. Germline V lookup: CDR1 SGHTA, CDR2 FQGNSA. The CDR3, as DNA: TGTGCCAGCAGCTTAACGTTGGGAGGGAAGTATGGCTACACCTTC. It yields the protein CASSLTLGGKYGYTF.